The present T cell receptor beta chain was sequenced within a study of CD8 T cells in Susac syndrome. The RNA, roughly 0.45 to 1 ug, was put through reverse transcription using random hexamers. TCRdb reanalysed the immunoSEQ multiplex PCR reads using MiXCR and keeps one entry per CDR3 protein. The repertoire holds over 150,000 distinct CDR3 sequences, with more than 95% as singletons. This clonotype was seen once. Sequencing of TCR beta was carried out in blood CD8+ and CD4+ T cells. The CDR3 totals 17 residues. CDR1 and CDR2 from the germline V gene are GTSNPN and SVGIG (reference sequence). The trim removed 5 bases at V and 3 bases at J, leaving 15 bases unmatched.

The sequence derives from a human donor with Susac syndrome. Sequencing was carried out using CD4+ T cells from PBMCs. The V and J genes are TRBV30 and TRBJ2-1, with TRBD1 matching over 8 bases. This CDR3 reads CAWDRGVIANRYNEQFF. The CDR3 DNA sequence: TGTGCCTGGGACAGGGGAGTGATAGCGAACCGCTACAATGAGCAGTTCTTC.